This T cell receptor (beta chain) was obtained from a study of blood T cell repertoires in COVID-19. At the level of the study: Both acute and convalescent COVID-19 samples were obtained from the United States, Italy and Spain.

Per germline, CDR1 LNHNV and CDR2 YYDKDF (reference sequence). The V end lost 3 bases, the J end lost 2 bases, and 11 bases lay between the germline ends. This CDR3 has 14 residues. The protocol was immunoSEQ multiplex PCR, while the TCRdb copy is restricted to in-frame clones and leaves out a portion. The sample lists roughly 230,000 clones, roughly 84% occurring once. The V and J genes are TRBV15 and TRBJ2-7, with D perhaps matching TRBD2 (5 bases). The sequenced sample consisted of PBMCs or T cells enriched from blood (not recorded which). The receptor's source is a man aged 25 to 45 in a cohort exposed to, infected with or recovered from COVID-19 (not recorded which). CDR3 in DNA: TGTGCCACCAGCAGCAGTGGGAGACCCTACGAGCAGTACTTC. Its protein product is CATSSSGRPYEQYF.